This TCR beta chain emerged from a study of blood T cell repertoires in COVID-19. Overall study context: There were acute and convalescent COVID-19 samples, and they came from the United States, Italy and Spain.

As for this clone: The identical CDR3 is also encoded by other nucleotide sequences in the sample.

CDR3 length: 13 residues. Germline lookup yields CDR1 SGHDT and CDR2 YYEEEE. V lost 1 base and J 2 bases, leaving 6 bases between the germline ends. Per the authors' pipeline: The authors estimated nucleated cell counts from reference gene primer amplification. Profiled with immunoSEQ multiplex PCR; TCRdb holds only in-frame clones, not every one. Clone size and the V and J calls come from that table; the DNA yielded D and trimming. Here the sample spans 150,000 to 200,000 clones, approximately 88% being singletons. Individuals drawn from around 25 US areas were about 18 to 90 years old. Participants reported their clinical history, and cohort assignment relied on those reports.

This clonotype originated in a woman aged 55-70 years who had recovered from COVID-19. The specimen sequenced was PBMCs or T cells enriched from blood (not recorded which). This chain joins TRBV5-6 and TRBJ2-5; D unresolved. CDR3 DNA sequence: TGTGCCAGCAGCTTGCCCAGTCAAGAGACCCAGTACTTC. It translates to CASSLPSQETQYF. The whole variable domain, filled in from reference TRBV5-6 and TRBJ2-5, reads DAGVTQSPTHLIKTRGQQVTLRCSPKSGHDTVSWYQQALGQGPQFIFQYYEEEERQRGNFPDRFSGHQFPNYSSELNVNALLLGDSALYLCASSLPSQETQYFGPGTRLLVL.